These 32 T cell receptor beta chains were all obtained from the same sample, sequenced in a study of OX40 agonist ivuxolimab in advanced cancers. TCRdb's copy holds only in-frame clones and misses some; the assay was immunoSEQ multiplex PCR. The table lists over 14,000 clones, about 89% of them singletons, with around 25% in the top ten. The sample consisted of CD4+ or CD8+ T cells sorted from blood, taken in a trial of the OX40 agonist ivuxolimab. The receptors shown here come from an adult with an advanced solid tumor such as melanoma, head and neck, liver or kidney cancer.

J is TRBJ2-7 and V is TRBV7-6, with D uncertain. There are 13 residues in the CDR3. Germline CDR1 is SGHVS and CDR2 is FNYEAQ. V lost 4 bases and J 3 bases, leaving 10 bases between the germline ends. CDR3 in DNA: TGTGCCAGCAGCTCAACGGTGAGCTACGAGCAGTACTTC. Translation: CASSSTVSYEQYF.

The chain recombines TRBV27 with TRBJ2-7; D possibly uses TRBD1 or TRBD2 (6 bases each). Germline CDR1 reads MNHEY; CDR2 reads SMNVEV (reference sequence). The V and J ends lost 2 bases and 4 bases respectively, with 12 bases between them. This CDR3 contains 14 residues. CDR3 amino acids: CASSLGPGAYEQYF. CDR3 bases: TGTGCCAGCAGTTTAGGCCCGGGGGCGTACGAGCAGTACTTC.

J is TRBJ2-1 and V is TRBV6-1; 12 positions agree with TRBD2. Germline CDR1 and CDR2: MNHNS and SASEGT. V trimming: 1 base; J trimming: 4 bases; junction bases outside the gene matches: 5. The CDR3 consists of 17 residues. The CDR3 nucleotides are TGTGCCAGCAGTGAAGTTGGACTAGCGGGGTTGTACAATGAGCAGTTCTTC. Protein product: CASSEVGLAGLYNEQFF.

This clone was found a few times. V gene TRBV5-1 combines with J gene TRBJ2-3; TRBD2 aligns across 10 bases. The CDR3 consists of 17 residues. Germline assignment: CDR1 SGHRS and CDR2 YFSETQ. The V and J ends lost 4 bases and 2 bases, in that order; junction bases with no gene match: 10. CDR3 sequence reads: CASSVLGTSETTDTQYF. In nucleotides, the CDR3 is TGCGCCAGCAGCGTGCTAGGGACTAGCGAGACCACAGATACGCAGTATTTT.

This clone was seen once. The gene calls are TRBV2 and TRBJ1-5; D not certain. V shed 4 bases and J shed 2 bases, with 9 bases lying between them. CDR1 and CDR2 (germline): SNHLY, FYNNEI. The CDR3 sequence is 14 residues long. The CDR3 bases are TGTGCCAGCAGTGTGGGAAGGGGCAATCAGCCCCAGCATTTT. This sequence encodes CASSVGRGNQPQHF.

The chain combines TRBV6-1 with TRBJ2-1; D tentatively fits TRBD1 or TRBD2 (5 bases each). This CDR3 comprises 13 residues. The V gene lost 1 base and the J gene lost 9 bases, with 10 bases spanning the gap. Germline assignment: CDR1 MNHNS and CDR2 SASEGT. The CDR3 DNA reads as TGTGCCAGCAGTGAAGGGGTTGGGGGTGAGCAGTTCTTC. It codes for CASSEGVGGEQFF.

This clone has only a few counts. The chain couples TRBV7-6 to TRBJ2-1; possibly TRBD1 for D (6 bases). Trimming removed 5 bases from V and 3 bases from J, with 20 bases in between. Germline V gene lookup returns CDR1 SGHVS and CDR2 FNYEAQ. This CDR3 spans 17 amino acids. The CDR3 spells CASSPAANRENYNEQFF. CDR3 bases: TGTGCCAGCAGCCCCGCGGCGAACAGGGAGAACTACAATGAGCAGTTCTTC.

The genes are TRBV27 and TRBJ1-5; no definite D call. This CDR3 region has 13 residues. The germline V and J ends were trimmed by 6 bases and 5 bases, with 11 bases remaining between them. Germline assignment: CDR1 MNHEY and CDR2 SMNVEV (reference sequence). DNA of the CDR3: TGTGCCAGCAGCATAACAGCGGATCAGCCCCAGCATTTT. It encodes CASSITADQPQHF.

The gene calls are TRBV7-6 and TRBJ1-1; D is unclear. The V end lost 0 bases, the J end lost 0 bases, and 8 bases lay between the germline ends. Germline V gene data show CDR1 as SGHVS and CDR2 as FNYEAQ. This CDR3 has 15 amino acids. The CDR3 nucleotides read TGTGCCAGCAGCTTAGCGGGTAGCTTGAACACTGAAGCTTTCTTT. Amino acid sequence: CASSLAGSLNTEAFF.

This chain connects TRBV21-1 to TRBJ1-3; TRBD1, the table's D call, lacks a check against the DNA. TRBV21-1 is deemed a pseudogene. This CDR3 has 21 residues. This chain's CDR3 is CASSKGTGGSPSTSSGNTIYF. The CDR3 bases are TGTGCCAGCAGCAAAGGAACAGGGGGCTCACCCTCTACTAGCTCTGGAAACACCATATATTTT.

The chain employs TRBV13 and TRBJ2-7, with TRBD2 matching over 8 bases. CDR1 is PRHDT and CDR2 is FYEKMQ in the germline V gene (reference sequence). The trim removed 5 bases at V and 1 base at J, leaving 7 bases unmatched. CDR3 length: 15 amino acids. CDR3 region: CASSPFGGRSYEQYF. The CDR3 coding sequence is TGTGCCAGCAGCCCTTTTGGCGGGAGGTCCTACGAGCAGTACTTC.

The rearrangement joins TRBV6-1 to TRBJ2-7, with D possibly TRBD2 on 6 matching bases. From germline, CDR1 is MNHNS and CDR2 SASEGT. Trimming shortened V by 1 base and J by 6 bases, and 13 bases separated the two germline ends. The CDR3 length is 14 residues. The CDR3 sequence is CASSEGPGGVEQYF. In nucleotides, the CDR3 is TGTGCCAGCAGTGAAGGCCCCGGGGGAGTCGAGCAGTACTTC.

The genes are TRBV7-9 and TRBJ2-2, with D unclear. V was cut by 6 bases and J by 5 bases, with 7 bases left in between. This CDR3 is 12 amino acids long. The V gene's germline CDR1 is SEHNR and CDR2 FQNEAQ (reference sequence). In DNA, the CDR3 is TGTGCCAGCAGAAAAGGTACCGGGGAGCTGTTTTTT. This sequence encodes CASRKGTGELFF.

V and J are TRBV6-4 and TRBJ2-1; 8 bases are shared with TRBD2. The germline V gene has CDR1 MRHNA and CDR2 SNTAGT. There are 14 residues in the CDR3. Trimming at V came to 3 bases and at J to 6 bases, leaving 4 bases not matched to a gene. This CDR3 reads CASSEGLDTNEQFF. The CDR3 DNA follows: TGTGCCAGCAGTGAGGGACTAGACACCAATGAGCAGTTCTTC.

The J gene is TRBJ2-3, the V gene TRBV5-1, with 12 bases that match TRBD2. This CDR3 region has 16 residues. Germline V gives CDR1 SGHRS, CDR2 YFSETQ. The V gene end was trimmed by 4 bases and the J gene end by 4 bases; junction bases not matched to a gene: 7. CDR3 in DNA: TGCGCCAGCAGCCCTCGGACTAGCGGGACCGCAGATACGCAGTATTTT. Encoded protein: CASSPRTSGTADTQYF.

The chain recombines TRBV21-1 with TRBJ2-7; TRBD1, the table's D call, lacks a check against the DNA. TRBV21-1 represents a pseudogene. This CDR3 is 12 amino acids long. The chain's CDR3 is CASSTQAEEQYF. The CDR3 coding sequence is TGTGCCAGCAGCACGCAGGCAGAAGAGCAGTACTTC.

The rearrangement links TRBV13 to TRBJ2-7; D may be TRBD2 (6 bases). The CDR3 consists of 15 residues. V lost 0 bases and J 0 bases, leaving 9 bases between the germline ends. Germline V gene sequence: CDR1 PRHDT, CDR2 FYEKMQ (reference sequence). CDR3 residues: CASSLGDGSSYEQYF. CDR3 nucleotide sequence: TGTGCCAGCAGCTTAGGGGACGGGAGCTCCTACGAGCAGTACTTC.

The chain joins TRBV19 to TRBJ2-1, with D unclear. This CDR3 is built from 15 residues. V dropped 2 bases and J dropped 4 bases, with 12 bases sitting between them. Germline-derived CDR1 and CDR2 are LNHDA and SQIVND (reference sequence). CDR3 loop: CASSIRQNSYNEQFF. For the CDR3, the DNA is TGTGCCAGTAGTATAAGGCAGAACTCGTACAATGAGCAGTTCTTC.

The J gene is TRBJ2-7, the V gene TRBV7-3, with D unresolved. This CDR3 region has 13 residues. Trimming shortened V by 2 bases and J by 7 bases, and 12 bases separated the two germline ends. CDR1 is SGHTA and CDR2 is FQGTGA in the germline V gene. CDR3 sequence: CASSLGGVREQYF. The CDR3 coding sequence is TGTGCCAGCAGCTTAGGTGGGGTTAGGGAGCAGTACTTC.

The V gene is TRBV27, the J gene TRBJ2-1; D gene uncertain. This CDR3 is built from 13 residues. The germline V gene has CDR1 MNHEY and CDR2 SMNVEV (reference sequence). V dropped 7 bases and J dropped 7 bases, with 14 bases sitting between them. The CDR3 region is CASIRPTENEQFF. CDR3 coding DNA: TGTGCCAGCATCCGTCCGACGGAAAATGAGCAGTTCTTC.

This clone was counted a few times. The rearrangement joins TRBV27 to TRBJ1-5, with D unresolved. The CDR3 loop spans 12 amino acids. The V end was cut by 3 bases, the J end by 6 bases, with 6 bases between. The V gene's germline CDR1 is MNHEY and CDR2 SMNVEV (reference sequence). CDR3 sequence: CASSFLGQPQHF. The CDR3 DNA reads as TGTGCCAGCAGTTTTTTAGGTCAGCCCCAGCATTTT.

This clone was observed a single time. This chain's CDR3 is CASSTMVGNEQFF. The CDR3 bases are TGTGCCAGCAGCACAATGGTGGGGAATGAGCAGTTCTTC. The rearrangement joins TRBV9 to TRBJ2-1; no clear D gene. Looked up from germline, CDR1 is SGDLS and CDR2 is YYNGEE. The V end was cut by 4 bases, the J end by 7 bases, with 12 bases between. The CDR3 totals 13 residues.

The table lists this clone with a count of one. J is TRBJ1-2 and V is TRBV7-9, with 9 bases identical to TRBD1. This CDR3 comprises 14 residues. The V and J ends lost 5 bases and 12 bases, in that order; junction bases with no gene match: 13. Germline lookup yields CDR1 SEHNR and CDR2 FQNEAQ (reference sequence). As DNA, the CDR3 is TGTGCCAGCAGCCCAGATCCGGGACAGGGAGGCAACACCTTC. It yields the protein CASSPDPGQGGNTF.

The chain recombines TRBV28 with TRBJ1-4, with D unresolved. The CDR3 extends over 14 amino acids. Germline V gives CDR1 MDHEN, CDR2 SYDVKM. The ends were cut back, 3 bases at V and 8 bases at J, with 13 bases in the middle. The CDR3 loop is CASSFRGENEKLFF. The CDR3 DNA follows: TGTGCCAGCAGTTTCCGTGGGGAAAACGAAAAACTGTTTTTT.

J is TRBJ2-5 and V is TRBV5-4; TRBD2 is a possible D gene (6 bases). This CDR3 contains 15 residues. With 0 bases removed from V and 0 bases from J, the gap between germline ends came to 9 bases. Germline CDR1 and CDR2: SGHNT and YYREEE (reference sequence). CDR3 residues: CASSLEVADQETQYF. As DNA, the CDR3 is TGTGCCAGCAGCTTGGAGGTAGCGGACCAAGAGACCCAGTACTTC.

This clone has only a few counts. V gene TRBV27 combines with J gene TRBJ2-2; D is uncertain. Germline V lookup: CDR1 MNHEY, CDR2 SMNVEV (reference sequence). Deletions cut 3 bases from V and 4 bases from J, with 3 bases between. This CDR3 region has 12 residues. CDR3 amino acids: CASSFPTGELFF. The DNA for the CDR3 is TGTGCCAGCAGTTTCCCCACCGGGGAGCTGTTTTTT.

This clone is categorized as medium-sized. The V and J genes are TRBV19 and TRBJ2-5; 14 nucleotides match TRBD2. From germline, CDR1 is LNHDA and CDR2 SQIVND (reference sequence). V trimming: 10 bases; J trimming: 4 bases; junction bases outside the gene matches: 11. This CDR3 contains 16 residues. The chain's CDR3 is CAKAPGLAGDGETQYF. For the CDR3, the DNA is TGTGCCAAGGCACCGGGACTAGCGGGAGATGGAGAGACCCAGTACTTC.

The chain employs TRBV7-2 and TRBJ1-2; D might be TRBD1 (5 bases). The CDR3 extends over 15 amino acids. From germline, CDR1 is SGHTA and CDR2 FQGNSA. Trimming cost V 5 bases and J 5 bases, with 18 bases left between them. CDR3 sequence: CASSPYPGLGYGYTF. CDR3 coding DNA: TGTGCCAGCAGCCCATACCCAGGGCTGGGGTATGGCTACACCTTC.

This chain connects TRBV5-6 to TRBJ2-1, with D possibly being TRBD1 (6 bases). Germline CDR1 reads SGHDT; CDR2 reads YYEEEE. V lost 4 bases, J lost 4 bases, and 9 bases lay in between. The CDR3 extends over 13 amino acids. The CDR3 DNA reads TGTGCCAGCAGCCCGACAGGATACAATGAGCAGTTCTTC. This gives the protein CASSPTGYNEQFF.

The rearrangement joins TRBV7-7 to TRBJ1-3, with unresolved D. CDR1 and CDR2 (germline): SSHAT, FNYEAQ (reference sequence). This CDR3 comprises 13 residues. V dropped 7 bases and J dropped 1 base, with 8 bases sitting between them. The CDR3 DNA follows: TGTGCCAGCACGGACCTATCTGGAAACACCATATATTTT. It translates to CASTDLSGNTIYF.

The genes are TRBV5-4 and TRBJ1-4, with D uncertain. CDR1 and CDR2 (germline): SGHNT, YYREEE (reference sequence). CDR3 length: 14 residues. V shed 4 bases and J shed 5 bases, with 12 bases lying between them. The CDR3 bases are TGTGCCAGCAGCACCACATCTGCCAATGAAAAACTGTTTTTT. Translating it yields CASSTTSANEKLFF.

V is TRBV27 and J is TRBJ2-7, with 7 nucleotides matching TRBD1. J was trimmed by 4 bases and V by 5 bases; bases with no gene match: 5. Germline V lookup: CDR1 MNHEY, CDR2 SMNVEV (reference sequence). This CDR3 is 13 amino acids long. CDR3 amino acids: CASSHLQGYEQYF. In nucleotides, the CDR3 is TGTGCCAGCAGTCACTTACAGGGGTACGAGCAGTACTTC.